These 20 T cell receptor beta chains were all obtained from the same sample, sequenced in a study of T cell responses to AZD1222 COVID-19 vaccine (dated by TCRdb to about 2021). The library was made by the immunoSEQ multiplex PCR assay. TCRdb holds this immuneACCESS table with in-frame rearrangements only. Some clones are missing; in checked studies, unresolved V genes explain under half, and the rest has no known cause. Present in this sample are fewer than 150,000 clones, around 90% of which were seen just once. The ten largest clones take up around 1.6% of the sample. The time point label, as the study defines it: baseline before first vaccination. This specimen consisted of peripheral blood, obtained on day 0 of AZD1222 vaccination. The receptor source for this set is an adult in good health.

The chain employs TRBV30 and TRBJ1-5; the D is unclear. With 1 base removed from V and 7 bases from J, the gap between germline ends came to 11 bases. The germline V gene has CDR1 GTSNPN and CDR2 SVGIG (reference sequence). CDR3 size: 13 residues. The CDR3 DNA reads as TGTGCCTGGAGTGAAGGGCTAGGACAGCCCCAGCATTTT. Amino acids: CAWSEGLGQPQHF.

The chain carries TRBV9 and TRBJ1-4; a weak D match, TRBD1 (6 bases). The germline V gene has CDR1 SGDLS and CDR2 YYNGEE. CDR3 length: 14 residues. Trimming took 4 bases from V and 12 from J, leaving 19 bases between them. CDR3: CASSPSGTPSQLFF. The CDR3 region has the DNA TGTGCCAGCAGCCCAAGCGGGACACCTAGTCAACTGTTTTTT. The full variable domain, completed using reference TRBV9 and TRBJ1-4, is DSGVTQTPKHLITATGQRVTLRCSPRSGDLSVYWYQQSLDQGLQFLIQYYNGEERAKGNILERFSAQQFPDLHSELNLSSLELGDSALYFCASSPSGTPSQLFFGSGTQLSVL.

This sequence joins TRBV12-3 or TRBV12-4 and TRBJ1-5, with 7 bases matching TRBD1. J was trimmed by 5 bases and V by 6 bases; bases with no gene match: 1. CDR3 size: 12 residues. The CDR3 bases are TGTGCCAGCAGCAGGGGGGATCAGCCCCAGCATTTT. Its translation: CASSRGDQPQHF.

The gene calls are TRBV28 and TRBJ1-4; no clear D gene. The CDR3 has 12 residues. Germline V gives CDR1 MDHEN, CDR2 SYDVKM. The V end was cut by 1 base, the J end by 8 bases, with 5 bases between. CDR3 sequence reads: CASSLFREKLFF. The CDR3 nucleotides are TGTGCCAGCAGTTTATTCAGGGAAAAACTGTTTTTT. The full variable domain, its missing parts supplied by reference TRBV28 and TRBJ1-4, is DVKVTQSSRYLVKRTGEKVFLECVQDMDHENMFWYRQDPGLGLRLIYFSYDVKMKEKGDIPEGYSVSREKKERFSLILESASTNQTSMYLCASSLFREKLFFGSGTQLSVL.

The chain joins TRBV5-8 to TRBJ2-3, with D unresolved. Between the trimmed V and J ends, which lost 0 bases and 0 bases, there was a span of 14 bases. The germline gives CDR1 SGHTS, CDR2 YDEGEE. The CDR3 loop spans 17 amino acids. The CDR3 spells CASSLGGYITSTDTQYF. The CDR3 coding sequence is TGTGCCAGCAGCTTGGGGGGATATATAACTAGCACAGATACGCAGTATTTT.

The rearrangement links TRBV28 to TRBJ1-4; D perhaps matches TRBD1 (6 bases). This CDR3 region has 15 residues. Germline V CDR1 and CDR2: MDHEN, SYDVKM. Between the trimmed V and J ends, which lost 2 bases and 7 bases, there was a span of 14 bases. The CDR3 DNA reads TGTGCCAGCAGTTTAAGGGGGGGCTTGGTTGAAAAACTGTTTTTT. Its protein product is CASSLRGGLVEKLFF.

The chain recombines TRBV3-1 (or the pseudogene TRBV3-2) with TRBJ1-1, with D uncertain. The V end was cut by 1 base, the J end by 1 base, with 10 bases between. Germline V gives CDR1 LGHDT, CDR2 YNNKEL (reference sequence). This CDR3 contains 15 residues. The DNA for the CDR3 is TGTGCCAGCAGCCAAGGGGCAGGAGCGAACACTGAAGCTTTCTTT. Residues: CASSQGAGANTEAFF.

This chain links TRBV12-3 or TRBV12-4 with TRBJ2-3; the D is unclear. The CDR3 has 12 residues. V dropped 1 base and J dropped 7 bases, with 6 bases sitting between them. For the CDR3, the DNA is TGTGCCAGCAGTTTAGTTTCAAATACGCAGTATTTT. Translation: CASSLVSNTQYF.

The V and J genes are TRBV19 and TRBJ2-2, with TRBD1 as a possible D gene (5 bases). V shed 3 bases and J shed 0 bases, with 11 bases lying between them. This CDR3 contains 16 residues. Per the germline V gene, CDR1 is LNHDA and CDR2 is SQIVND (reference sequence). The chain's CDR3 is CASSILAGTNTGELFF. In DNA form, the CDR3 reads TGTGCCAGTAGTATTCTTGCAGGGACGAACACCGGGGAGCTGTTTTTT.

The chain employs TRBV21-1 and TRBJ1-5. TRBV21-1 is flagged as a pseudogene. The CDR3 loop spans 13 amino acids. The CDR3 nucleotides are TGTGCCAGCAGCATTAGGAGCAATCAGCCCCAGCATTTT. Amino acid sequence: CASSIRSNQPQHF.

The chain has TRBV19 and TRBJ2-7; D gene unclear. CDR1 and CDR2 (germline): LNHDA, SQIVND (reference sequence). The CDR3 spans 13 residues. V lost 3 bases, J lost 6 bases, and 12 bases lay in between. The CDR3 reads CASSMVPSAEQYF. CDR3 DNA sequence: TGTGCCAGTAGTATGGTTCCATCAGCCGAGCAGTACTTC.

The chain links TRBV6-5 to TRBJ1-5; D might be TRBD1 (5 bases). Trimming took off 6 bases at V and 0 bases at J, with 12 bases between the two ends. In germline, CDR1 is MNHEY, CDR2 SVGAGI. The CDR3 contains 15 residues. CDR3 bases: TGTGCCAGCAGAGTAACAGGCTATAGCAATCAGCCCCAGCATTTT. Protein sequence: CASRVTGYSNQPQHF.

The rearrangement joins TRBV15 to TRBJ1-6, with D unclear. The V gene's germline CDR1 is LNHNV and CDR2 YYDKDF (reference sequence). The CDR3 runs to 12 residues. V was shortened by 0 bases and J by 10 bases, with 4 bases between the two germline ends. The CDR3 DNA sequence: TGTGCCACCAGCAGAGACGCCTCACCCCTCCACTTT. This sequence encodes CATSRDASPLHF.

V gene TRBV10-3 combines with J gene TRBJ1-1; TRBD1 matches 9 bases. The CDR3 consists of 16 residues. The germline V gene encodes CDR1 ENHRY and CDR2 SYGVKD. With V trimmed by 10 bases and J by 3 bases, 15 bases remained unmatched. Written as DNA, the CDR3 is TGTGCCACCGGGACAGGGTTTGGTATAACAGACACTGAAGCTTTCTTT. This sequence encodes CATGTGFGITDTEAFF.

The chain has TRBV30 and TRBJ2-7, with D unresolved. V was pared by 0 bases and J by 5 bases, with 14 bases between. Germline-derived CDR1 and CDR2 are GTSNPN and SVGIG (reference sequence). The CDR3 covers 14 residues. The CDR3 DNA reads as TGTGCCTGGAGTGTTCCCAAGCCAGGCCACGAGCAGTACTTC. It specifies CAWSVPKPGHEQYF.

The chain uses TRBV6-2 or TRBV6-3 and TRBJ2-7, with 10 bases identical to TRBD1. In germline, CDR1 is MNHEY, CDR2 SVGEGT. The CDR3 length is 14 residues. The J segment lost 2 bases and the V segment lost 5 bases, leaving 3 bases of the junction unmatched. In DNA, the CDR3 is TGTGCCAGCAGTGGGGACAGGGGCCCCTACGAGCAGTACTTC. It yields the protein CASSGDRGPYEQYF.

The J gene is TRBJ2-2, the V gene TRBV7-2; TRBD1 matches 9 bases. The germline V gene encodes CDR1 SGHTA and CDR2 FQGNSA. V was clipped by 3 bases and J by 6 bases; unmatched bases: 11. The CDR3 loop spans 17 amino acids. CDR3 in amino acids: CASSFSGTGNTAGELFF. The CDR3 region has the DNA TGTGCCAGCAGCTTTTCCGGGACAGGGAATACCGCCGGGGAGCTGTTTTTT.

The chain couples TRBV4-2 to TRBJ2-7; TRBD1 matches at 7 bases. V lost 6 bases, J lost 1 base, and 9 bases stayed unmatched. The length of the CDR3 is 15 residues. From germline, CDR1 is LGHNA and CDR2 YNFKEQ. CDR3 nucleotide sequence: TGTGCCAGCAGACCCAGCCGGGACAGATCCTACGAGCAGTACTTC. It translates to CASRPSRDRSYEQYF.

The CDR3 loop is CASSQDRDYGYTF. As DNA, the CDR3 is TGTGCCAGCAGCCAGGACAGAGACTATGGCTACACCTTC. The V and J genes are TRBV6-5 and TRBJ1-2; weak D call: TRBD1 (6 bases). The CDR3 is made up of 13 amino acids. V lost 6 bases and J lost 3, with 11 bases in between. Per germline, CDR1 MNHEY and CDR2 SVGAGI.

The CDR3 reads CASSQGEGGSYNEQFF. CDR3 DNA sequence: TGCGCCAGCAGCCAAGGAGAGGGGGGATCCTACAATGAGCAGTTCTTC. The chain combines TRBV4-1 with TRBJ2-1; D is possibly TRBD1 or TRBD2 (6 bases each). This CDR3 region has 16 residues. V was trimmed by 1 base and J by 1 base, leaving 11 bases between them. Germline CDR1 reads MGHRA; CDR2 reads YSYEKL.